Listed below are T cell receptor beta chains from one sample, sequenced in a study of T cells in Graves' hyperthyroidism and ophthalmopathy. TCRdb reprocessed the multiplex PCR reads via MiXCR and lists one record per CDR3 protein. This table has around 290,000 distinct CDR3 sequences, about an eighth appearing once. Sequences were obtained from blood. The receptors were sampled from a woman aged 30 to 39 with Graves' hyperthyroidism that later progressed to Graves' ophthalmopathy. The CDR3 runs from the conserved cysteine through the conserved F or W. The order of the fields is clone size, J gene, D gene, V gene, CDR3 length, CDR3 protein, CDR3 DNA. D genes are given only for firm matches. A clone size is listed for some rows: how often the clone was seen (once, few, many), or a class if it is expanded.

many | TRBJ2-7 | . | TRBV20-1 | 14 | CSARDRIRSYEQYF | TGCAGTGCTAGAGATAGGATCCGTTCCTACGAGCAGTACTTC
many | TRBJ1-2 | TRBD1 | TRBV3-1 | 13 | CASSQEGGTGYTF | TGTGCCAGCAGCCAAGAAGGGGGCACGGGCTACACCTTC
many | TRBJ1-5 | . | TRBV12-5 | 18 | CASGLPSWGGESNQPQHF | TGTGCTAGTGGTTTGCCCTCATGGGGAGGGGAAAGCAATCAGCCCCAGCATTTT
. | TRBJ2-2 | . | TRBV9 | 16 | CASSVEVGSNTGELFF | TGTGCCAGCAGCGTAGAGGTGGGATCGAACACCGGGGAGCTGTTTTTT
once | TRBJ1-6 | . | TRBV11-2 | 16 | CASSYSAPVPDSPLHF | TGTGCCAGCAGTTACTCGGCCCCAGTCCCTGATTCACCCCTCCACTTT
many | TRBJ1-1 | . | TRBV27 | 15 | CASSLKTGMNTEAFF | TGTGCCAGCAGTCTTAAGACAGGAATGAACACTGAAGCTTTCTTT
many | TRBJ1-2 | . | TRBV6-2/TRBV6-3 | 16 | CASSPPRSAGAYGYTF | TGTGCCAGCAGCCCGCCTCGGTCGGCCGGAGCCTATGGCTACACCTTC
many | TRBJ1-2 | . | TRBV27 | 14 | CASKIRGSNYGYTF | TGTGCCAGCAAGATCCGGGGATCTAACTATGGCTACACCTTC
many | TRBJ2-7 | . | TRBV7-9 | 16 | CASSFPWVLNSYEQYF | TGTGCCAGCAGCTTCCCCTGGGTCCTTAATTCCTACGAGCAGTACTTC
many | TRBJ1-5 | TRBD1 | TRBV6-2/TRBV6-3 | 16 | CASSRTGTGGYQPQHF | TGTGCCAGCAGTCGAACCGGGACAGGGGGCTATCAGCCCCAGCATTTT
many | TRBJ2-7 | TRBD2 | TRBV7-8 | 16 | CASSFSRLAGAPGQYF | TGTGCCAGCAGCTTCAGTAGACTAGCGGGAGCGCCCGGGCAGTACTTC
many | TRBJ1-4 | . | TRBV12-3/TRBV12-4 | 17 | CASSFIAGVTANEKLFF | TGTGCCAGCAGTTTTATCGCAGGGGTTACGGCTAATGAAAAACTGTTTTTT
once | TRBJ1-4 | . | TRBV27 | 14 | CASSLRPRGEKLFF | TGTGCCAGCAGTTTACGGCCACGGGGTGAAAAACTGTTTTTT
. | TRBJ2-1 | TRBD2 | TRBV7-7 | 16 | CASSQTRTSGGNEQFF | TGTGCTAGCAGCCAGACTCGGACTAGCGGGGGCAATGAGCAGTTCTTC
many | TRBJ2-1 | . | TRBV30 | 14 | CAWSVLGDYNEQFF | TGTGCCTGGAGTGTATTAGGGGATTACAATGAGCAGTTCTTC
many | TRBJ2-6 | . | TRBV6-1 | 15 | CASSSQSSGANVLTF | TGTGCCAGCAGTTCACAGAGCTCTGGGGCCAACGTCCTGACTTTC
many | TRBJ2-2 | TRBD2 | TRBV6-5 | 16 | CASSYEDGRATGELFF | TGTGCCAGCAGTTACGAAGACGGGAGGGCCACCGGGGAGCTGTTTTTT
many | TRBJ2-1 | . | TRBV7-8 | 13 | CASSSGTTMEQFF | TGTGCCAGCAGCTCCGGGACAACCATGGAGCAGTTCTTC
many | TRBJ1-2 | . | TRBV27 | 13 | CASSFQGLGGYTF | TGTGCCAGCAGTTTCCAGGGTCTAGGAGGCTACACCTTC
many | TRBJ2-5 | . | TRBV24-1 | 13 | CATSAPLQETQYF | TGTGCCACCAGTGCCCCATTACAAGAGACCCAGTACTTC
once | TRBJ1-2 | TRBD1 | TRBV4-2 | 17 | CASSQDFQGDLNYGYTF | TGTGCCAGCAGCCAAGATTTCCAGGGGGACCTTAACTATGGCTACACCTTC
many | TRBJ2-1 | TRBD2 | TRBV27 | 17 | CASSAFRLAGGYNEQFF | TGTGCCAGCAGCGCTTTCCGACTAGCGGGAGGGTACAATGAGCAGTTCTTC
. | TRBJ2-1 | . | TRBV9 | 14 | CASSVYPGKGEQFF | TGTGCCAGCAGCGTATACCCGGGGAAGGGTGAGCAGTTCTTC
many | TRBJ1-4 | TRBD1 | TRBV2 | 17 | CASSDVLQGATNEKLFF | TGTGCCAGCAGTGATGTCCTACAGGGGGCAACTAATGAAAAACTGTTTTTT
many | TRBJ2-5 | . | TRBV13 | 13 | CASSFGGGETQYF | TGTGCCAGCAGCTTCGGAGGGGGAGAGACCCAGTACTTC
. | TRBJ2-2 | . | TRBV2 | 14 | CASSERAYTGELFF | TGTGCCAGCAGTGAACGGGCATACACCGGGGAGCTGTTTTTT
few | TRBJ1-1 | . | TRBV6-2/TRBV6-3 | 12 | CASSYAGGWAFF | TGTGCCAGCAGTTACGCGGGGGGCTGGGCTTTCTTT
. | TRBJ2-7 | . | TRBV14 | 13 | CASSQVFGGEQYF | TGTGCCAGCAGCCAAGTTTTTGGAGGCGAGCAGTACTTC
many | TRBJ1-5 | . | TRBV2 | 13 | CASRGEGLQPQHF | TGTGCCAGCCGGGGGGAGGGCCTACAGCCCCAGCATTTT
. | TRBJ2-5 | . | TRBV24-1 | 13 | CATNGQYQETQYF | TGTGCCACCAATGGACAGTACCAAGAGACCCAGTACTTC
. | TRBJ2-7 | . | TRBV10-3 | 15 | CAISRGTREVSEQYF | TGTGCCATCAGTAGGGGGACCCGGGAGGTATCCGAGCAGTACTTC
many | TRBJ1-5 | . | TRBV7-2 | 14 | CASSLRGLNQPQHF | TGTGCCAGCAGCTTACGGGGTCTCAATCAGCCCCAGCATTTT
few | TRBJ2-5 | TRBD1 | TRBV6-2/TRBV6-3 | 15 | CASSQDRYADGTQYF | TGTGCCAGCAGCCAGGACAGGTACGCGGATGGGACCCAGTACTTC
. | TRBJ2-5 | TRBD2 | TRBV6-1 | 15 | CASSTPRAGAETQYF | TGTGCCAGCAGTACCCCCCGAGCGGGAGCGGAGACCCAGTACTTC
. | TRBJ2-4 | . | TRBV7-2 | 13 | CASSLGLENIQYF | TGTGCCAGCAGCTTAGGCCTGGAGAACATTCAGTACTTC
many | TRBJ1-2 | TRBD1 | TRBV30 | 13 | CAGTLGTGYGYTF | TGTGCCGGGACCTTAGGGACAGGCTATGGCTACACCTTC
. | TRBJ2-2 | . | TRBV20-1 | 14 | CSASSQADTGELFF | TGCAGTGCTAGTTCTCAGGCGGACACCGGGGAGCTGTTTTTT
many | TRBJ1-2 | . | TRBV2 | 16 | CASSEEGGGLGYGYTF | TGTGCCAGCAGTGAAGAGGGCGGCGGCCTGGGCTATGGCTACACCTTC
many | TRBJ2-7 | TRBD2 | TRBV9 | 14 | CASSSGLVGYEQYF | TGTGCCAGCAGCTCGGGACTAGTCGGATACGAGCAGTACTTC
few | TRBJ1-4 | TRBD1 | TRBV12-3/TRBV12-4 | 17 | CASSPSSGGPTNEKLFF | TGTGCCAGCAGTCCCTCCTCAGGGGGCCCGACTAATGAAAAACTGTTTTTT
many | TRBJ2-5 | TRBD1 | TRBV19 | 13 | CASRQGAGETQYF | TGTGCCAGTAGACAGGGGGCTGGAGAGACCCAGTACTTC